This is a list of T cell receptor beta chains from one sample in a study of blood T cell repertoires in COVID-19. Sequencing used immunoSEQ multiplex PCR; TCRdb keeps in-frame clones, though not all of them. This table holds roughly 430,000 clones, 70% to 90% found once. Sample: PBMCs or T cells enriched from blood (not recorded which). These receptors all come from a woman between 35 and 50 years old with acute COVID-19. Each CDR3 is given with its conserved first and last residue. D genes are given only for firm matches. Clone sizes are given selectively: once, few, many, or a class where the clone is expanded.

CDR3 DNA: TGTGCCAGCAGTTACAGCCGTGGTTCGGGCTACACCTTC
CDR3 protein: CASSYSRGSGYTF
clone size: few
D gene: .
J gene: TRBJ1-2
V gene: TRBV6-5

CDR3 DNA: TGCAGTGCTAGTCTGACAGGGGGCGTCAAAAACATTCAGTACTTC
CDR3 protein: CSASLTGGVKNIQYF
clone size: .
D gene: TRBD1
J gene: TRBJ2-4
V gene: TRBV20-1

CDR3 DNA: TGTGCCAGCAGTTACTCGGCAGACACTGAAGCTTTCTTT
CDR3 protein: CASSYSADTEAFF
clone size: .
D gene: .
J gene: TRBJ1-1
V gene: TRBV6-5

CDR3 DNA: TGTGCCAGTGGAAGGACAGAAAATCAGCCCCAGCATTTT
CDR3 protein: CASGRTENQPQHF
clone size: once
D gene: .
J gene: TRBJ1-5
V gene: TRBV19

CDR3 DNA: TGTGCCACCAGTGACCGGGGCTACAATGAGCAGTTCTTC
CDR3 protein: CATSDRGYNEQFF
clone size: .
D gene: .
J gene: TRBJ2-1
V gene: TRBV24-1

CDR3 DNA: TGTGCCAGCAGTGAACGTTTGGAGAGGCCCTACGAGCAGTACTTC
CDR3 protein: CASSERLERPYEQYF
clone size: once
D gene: .
J gene: TRBJ2-7
V gene: TRBV6-1

CDR3 DNA: TGTGCCAGTAGTATAGTTATGACAATCCATGGCTACACCTTC
CDR3 protein: CASSIVMTIHGYTF
clone size: .
D gene: .
J gene: TRBJ1-2
V gene: TRBV19

CDR3 DNA: TGCAGCGTTGCAGGCCAGAATGGCTACACCTTC
CDR3 protein: CSVAGQNGYTF
clone size: .
D gene: .
J gene: TRBJ1-2
V gene: TRBV29-1

CDR3 DNA: TGTGCCACCAGTGAGGGAGGCTTTAGCACAGATACGCAGTATTTT
CDR3 protein: CATSEGGFSTDTQYF
clone size: .
D gene: .
J gene: TRBJ2-3
V gene: TRBV24-1

CDR3 DNA: TGCAGTGCTAGTAGCGGGGGGGACTTAACGGGGACCCAGTACTTC
CDR3 protein: CSASSGGDLTGTQYF
clone size: .
D gene: TRBD2
J gene: TRBJ2-5
V gene: TRBV20-1

CDR3 DNA: TGCGCCAGCAGCTTGGCGGCGGGGGGAAGAGATACGCAGTATTTT
CDR3 protein: CASSLAAGGRDTQYF
clone size: .
D gene: TRBD2
J gene: TRBJ2-3
V gene: TRBV5-1

CDR3 DNA: TGCGCCAGCAGCTTGGAATCACCGGTCTACGAGCAGTACTTC
CDR3 protein: CASSLESPVYEQYF
clone size: once
D gene: .
J gene: TRBJ2-7
V gene: TRBV5-1

CDR3 DNA: TGTGCCAGTAGTATACAGGGTGACAATCAGCCCCAGCATTTT
CDR3 protein: CASSIQGDNQPQHF
clone size: .
D gene: .
J gene: TRBJ1-5
V gene: TRBV19

CDR3 DNA: TGTGCCAGCAGCCAATACCAGGGTTTTCAAGAGACCCAGTACTTC
CDR3 protein: CASSQYQGFQETQYF
clone size: .
D gene: .
J gene: TRBJ2-5
V gene: TRBV3-1/TRBV3-2

CDR3 DNA: TGTGCCAGCAGCCGGGGACAGGGTCGGAAGAACACTGAAGCTTTCTTT
CDR3 protein: CASSRGQGRKNTEAFF
clone size: .
D gene: TRBD1
J gene: TRBJ1-1
V gene: TRBV11-2

CDR3 DNA: TGTGCCAGCAGTGATACGGACAGCCACTCTGGAAACACCATATATTTT
CDR3 protein: CASSDTDSHSGNTIYF
clone size: .
D gene: .
J gene: TRBJ1-3
V gene: TRBV2

CDR3 DNA: TGCGCCAGCAGCCACAACGGACAGTCCTCCTACGAGCAGTACTTC
CDR3 protein: CASSHNGQSSYEQYF
clone size: .
D gene: .
J gene: TRBJ2-7
V gene: TRBV4-1

CDR3 DNA: TGTGCCAGCAGCTTAGCGCTGGGACAGGGCCCCTACGAGCAGTACTTC
CDR3 protein: CASSLALGQGPYEQYF
clone size: few
D gene: TRBD1
J gene: TRBJ2-7
V gene: TRBV7-9

CDR3 DNA: TGCGCCAGCAGCTTAGAGGGCGAGCAGTACTTC
CDR3 protein: CASSLEGEQYF
clone size: once
D gene: .
J gene: TRBJ2-7
V gene: TRBV5-1

CDR3 DNA: TGTGCCAGCAGTTTTGGTGGCGGCTATGGCTACACCTTC
CDR3 protein: CASSFGGGYGYTF
clone size: .
D gene: .
J gene: TRBJ1-2
V gene: TRBV12-3/TRBV12-4

CDR3 DNA: TGTGCCAGCAGCTTAGTTTCCGGACAGGGGGGCTACGAGCAGTACTTC
CDR3 protein: CASSLVSGQGGYEQYF
clone size: once
D gene: TRBD1
J gene: TRBJ2-7
V gene: TRBV13

CDR3 DNA: TGTGCCAGCAGCCTTGGGACTAGCGCGGGGGAGACCCAGTACTTC
CDR3 protein: CASSLGTSAGETQYF
clone size: .
D gene: TRBD2
J gene: TRBJ2-5
V gene: TRBV3-1/TRBV3-2

CDR3 DNA: TGTGCCAGCAGTTTATCGGTGGGAGGGGGCGAGCAGTACTTC
CDR3 protein: CASSLSVGGGEQYF
clone size: .
D gene: .
J gene: TRBJ2-7
V gene: TRBV27

CDR3 DNA: TGTGCCAGCAGCGCCCGAGGCGGGGGCTCCTACGAGCAGTACTTC
CDR3 protein: CASSARGGGSYEQYF
clone size: .
D gene: TRBD2
J gene: TRBJ2-7
V gene: TRBV14

CDR3 DNA: TGTGCCAGCAGCTTATCGGGAACCCACACAGATACGCAGTATTTT
CDR3 protein: CASSLSGTHTDTQYF
clone size: .
D gene: .
J gene: TRBJ2-3
V gene: TRBV7-9

CDR3 DNA: TGTGCCAGCAGTTACTCGACGGGAGCTAACTATGGCTACACCTTC
CDR3 protein: CASSYSTGANYGYTF
clone size: .
D gene: .
J gene: TRBJ1-2
V gene: TRBV6-6

CDR3 DNA: TGTGCCAGCAGTGAAGTACGTGGTCAGGGCGTGGGGCAGCCCCAGCATTTT
CDR3 protein: CASSEVRGQGVGQPQHF
clone size: .
D gene: .
J gene: TRBJ1-5
V gene: TRBV6-1

CDR3 DNA: TGCGCCAGCAGCTTGGGAGGTAGCGGGGTTACCTACGAGCAGTACTTC
CDR3 protein: CASSLGGSGVTYEQYF
clone size: .
D gene: TRBD2
J gene: TRBJ2-7
V gene: TRBV5-1

CDR3 DNA: TGCGCCAGCAGCCAAGTGAGCCTGCGGGGGGCCCCCCTTGTAGAGCAGTACTTC
CDR3 protein: CASSQVSLRGAPLVEQYF
clone size: .
D gene: TRBD2
J gene: TRBJ2-7
V gene: TRBV4-1

CDR3 DNA: TGTGCCAGCAGTGCGCCAACAGGGCCTCCCTATGGCTACACCTTC
CDR3 protein: CASSAPTGPPYGYTF
clone size: .
D gene: .
J gene: TRBJ1-2
V gene: TRBV2

CDR3 DNA: TGCGCCAGCAGCCCGGGACAGGGGTATAGGGGCAATCAGCCCCAGCATTTT
CDR3 protein: CASSPGQGYRGNQPQHF
clone size: .
D gene: TRBD1
J gene: TRBJ1-5
V gene: TRBV5-1

CDR3 DNA: TGTGCCAGCAGCGAATCCGGGACTCCCCGGGAGCAGTACTTC
CDR3 protein: CASSESGTPREQYF
clone size: .
D gene: .
J gene: TRBJ2-7
V gene: TRBV5-4

CDR3 DNA: TGTGCCAGCAGTTTGACAGGGGGGACACCCTACAATGAGCAGTTCTTC
CDR3 protein: CASSLTGGTPYNEQFF
clone size: .
D gene: TRBD1
J gene: TRBJ2-1
V gene: TRBV6-5

CDR3 DNA: TGTGCCAGCAGTTACTGGGGGGGGCAGCAGTACTTC
CDR3 protein: CASSYWGGQQYF
clone size: .
D gene: .
J gene: TRBJ2-7
V gene: TRBV6-5

CDR3 DNA: TGCGCCAGCAGCCAGGAGAGAATACCTGAAGCTTTCTTT
CDR3 protein: CASSQERIPEAFF
clone size: .
D gene: .
J gene: TRBJ1-1
V gene: TRBV4-1

CDR3 DNA: TGCAGTGCTAGTATGGGACAGGGATACTCACCCCTCCACTTT
CDR3 protein: CSASMGQGYSPLHF
clone size: .
D gene: TRBD1
J gene: TRBJ1-6
V gene: TRBV20-1

CDR3 DNA: TGTGCCAGCAGCCCCGACGGGGAACGAGGTCAGCCCCAGCATTTT
CDR3 protein: CASSPDGERGQPQHF
clone size: .
D gene: .
J gene: TRBJ1-5
V gene: TRBV6-6

CDR3 DNA: TGTGCCAGCTCACCACTAACCCGCATGGGACAGGGGGCTCGTGGCTACACCTTC
CDR3 protein: CASSPLTRMGQGARGYTF
clone size: .
D gene: TRBD1
J gene: TRBJ1-2
V gene: TRBV18

CDR3 DNA: TGTGCCACCAGCAGAGAATACACCGGGACAGGGAACTACAATGAGCAGTTCTTC
CDR3 protein: CATSREYTGTGNYNEQFF
clone size: .
D gene: TRBD1
J gene: TRBJ2-1
V gene: TRBV15

CDR3 DNA: TGTGCCAGCAGCTTAAAAGGGGGCACTGGAAACACCATATATTTT
CDR3 protein: CASSLKGGTGNTIYF
clone size: .
D gene: TRBD1
J gene: TRBJ1-3
V gene: TRBV11-2

CDR3 DNA: TGTGCCATTTCAGGGGGCAGGAACACTGAAGCTTTCTTT
CDR3 protein: CAISGGRNTEAFF
clone size: .
D gene: TRBD1
J gene: TRBJ1-1
V gene: TRBV10-3

CDR3 DNA: TGTGCCAGCAGCCTTTACAGGGTCACTGAAGCTTTCTTT
CDR3 protein: CASSLYRVTEAFF
clone size: .
D gene: .
J gene: TRBJ1-1
V gene: TRBV5-8

CDR3 DNA: TGTGCCAGCAGCCAAACTACAGGGGAGGCTGGCAATCAGCCCCAGCATTTT
CDR3 protein: CASSQTTGEAGNQPQHF
clone size: .
D gene: TRBD1
J gene: TRBJ1-5
V gene: TRBV7-9

CDR3 DNA: TGTGCCAGTAGTATAGATCCCAGGGCGGTCTACAATGAGCAGTTCTTC
CDR3 protein: CASSIDPRAVYNEQFF
clone size: .
D gene: .
J gene: TRBJ2-1
V gene: TRBV19

CDR3 DNA: TGTGCCAGCAGCCAAGACAGGCCAACCCCTCACACTGAAGCTTTCTTT
CDR3 protein: CASSQDRPTPHTEAFF
clone size: .
D gene: .
J gene: TRBJ1-1
V gene: TRBV11-2

CDR3 DNA: TGTGCCAGTAGTATCCCCGCAGGGGCGGTGAACACTGAAGCTTTCTTT
CDR3 protein: CASSIPAGAVNTEAFF
clone size: .
D gene: .
J gene: TRBJ1-1
V gene: TRBV19

CDR3 DNA: TGTGCCAGCAGCACCGGGACATATGGCTACACCTTC
CDR3 protein: CASSTGTYGYTF
clone size: .
D gene: .
J gene: TRBJ1-2
V gene: TRBV9

CDR3 DNA: TGTGCCAGCAGCCCGCGCGGGGGCCAGCCCCAGCATTTT
CDR3 protein: CASSPRGGQPQHF
clone size: .
D gene: .
J gene: TRBJ1-5
V gene: TRBV3-1/TRBV3-2

CDR3 DNA: TGTGCCAGCAGCCAAGAGTTCGGCGGTAGCAATGAGCAGTTCTTC
CDR3 protein: CASSQEFGGSNEQFF
clone size: .
D gene: .
J gene: TRBJ2-1
V gene: TRBV4-2

CDR3 DNA: TGCGCCAGCAGCTTGGACGCGGTTATAGGGGGAAGAAGTAATGAGCAGTTCTTC
CDR3 protein: CASSLDAVIGGRSNEQFF
clone size: .
D gene: .
J gene: TRBJ2-1
V gene: TRBV5-1

CDR3 DNA: TGTGCCAGCAGCCCTGGAGGGGGCCTCAGCTCCTACAATGAGCAGTTCTTC
CDR3 protein: CASSPGGGLSSYNEQFF
clone size: .
D gene: .
J gene: TRBJ2-1
V gene: TRBV5-4

CDR3 DNA: TGTGCCTGGAGTTCGAGACGAGGCGGGGAGCTGTTTTTT
CDR3 protein: CAWSSRRGGELFF
clone size: .
D gene: .
J gene: TRBJ2-2
V gene: TRBV30

CDR3 DNA: TGTGCCTGGAGTGTAAGCGGCTACTACGAGCAGTACTTC
CDR3 protein: CAWSVSGYYEQYF
clone size: .
D gene: .
J gene: TRBJ2-7
V gene: TRBV30

CDR3 DNA: TGCGCCAGCAGTGAGGACAGTAACTATGGCTACACCTTC
CDR3 protein: CASSEDSNYGYTF
clone size: once
D gene: .
J gene: TRBJ1-2
V gene: TRBV10-1

CDR3 DNA: TGTGCCACCCGGACAGGGGGATACACTGAAGCTTTCTTT
CDR3 protein: CATRTGGYTEAFF
clone size: .
D gene: TRBD1
J gene: TRBJ1-1
V gene: TRBV19

CDR3 DNA: TGTGCCAGCAGTTTGGAGGGAGGCCGGAGCTCCTACAATGAGCAGTTCTTC
CDR3 protein: CASSLEGGRSSYNEQFF
clone size: .
D gene: .
J gene: TRBJ2-1
V gene: TRBV6-4

CDR3 DNA: TGCGCCAGCAGCTTGGACAGGCCGAACACTGAAGCTTTCTTT
CDR3 protein: CASSLDRPNTEAFF
clone size: .
D gene: .
J gene: TRBJ1-1
V gene: TRBV5-1

CDR3 DNA: TGTGCCAGCAGTGAAAGGGACGGAGGGGAGACCCAGTACTTC
CDR3 protein: CASSERDGGETQYF
clone size: .
D gene: .
J gene: TRBJ2-5
V gene: TRBV2

CDR3 DNA: TGTGCCAGCAGGCGGGTAGCGAACACTGAAGCTTTCTTT
CDR3 protein: CASRRVANTEAFF
clone size: .
D gene: .
J gene: TRBJ1-1
V gene: TRBV6-5